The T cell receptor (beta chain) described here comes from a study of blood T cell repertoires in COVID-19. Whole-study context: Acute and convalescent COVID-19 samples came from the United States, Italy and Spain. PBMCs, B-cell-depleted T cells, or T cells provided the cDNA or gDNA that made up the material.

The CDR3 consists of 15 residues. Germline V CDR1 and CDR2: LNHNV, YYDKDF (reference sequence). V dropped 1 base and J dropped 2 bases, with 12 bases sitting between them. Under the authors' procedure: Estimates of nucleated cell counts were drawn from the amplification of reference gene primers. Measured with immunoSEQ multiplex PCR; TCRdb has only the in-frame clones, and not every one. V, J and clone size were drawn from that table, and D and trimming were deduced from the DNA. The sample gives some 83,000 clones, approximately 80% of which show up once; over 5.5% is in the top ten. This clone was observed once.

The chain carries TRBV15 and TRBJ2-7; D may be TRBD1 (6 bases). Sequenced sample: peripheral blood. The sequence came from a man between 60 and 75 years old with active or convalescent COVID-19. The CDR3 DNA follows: TGTGCCACCAGCAGAGGACAGGTGCCCGCCTACGAGCAGTACTTC. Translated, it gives CATSRGQVPAYEQYF.